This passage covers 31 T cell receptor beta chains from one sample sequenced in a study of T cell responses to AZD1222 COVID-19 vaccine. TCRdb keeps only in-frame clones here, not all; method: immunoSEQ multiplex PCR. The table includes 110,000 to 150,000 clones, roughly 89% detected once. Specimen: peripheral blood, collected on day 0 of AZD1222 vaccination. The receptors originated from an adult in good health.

The CDR3 spells CASRYGRSETQYF. The CDR3 nucleotides are TGTGCCAGCAGATATGGCAGGTCGGAGACCCAGTACTTC. This chain joins TRBV6-5 and TRBJ2-5, with D uncertain. V dropped 6 bases and J dropped 5 bases, with 13 bases sitting between them. In germline, CDR1 is MNHEY, CDR2 SVGAGI. The CDR3 contains 13 residues.

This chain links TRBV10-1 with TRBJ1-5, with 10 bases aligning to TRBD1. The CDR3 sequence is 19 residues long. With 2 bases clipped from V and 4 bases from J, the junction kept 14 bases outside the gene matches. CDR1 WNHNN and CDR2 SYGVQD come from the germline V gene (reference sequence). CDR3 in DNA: TGCGCCAGCAGTGAGCCCCTCCGACAGGGGGCATCCGGAAATCAGCCCCAGCATTTT. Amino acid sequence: CASSEPLRQGASGNQPQHF.

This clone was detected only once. The CDR3 is CASSQSSTAYEQYF. The CDR3 DNA reads TGTGCCAGCAGCCAATCGTCGACAGCTTACGAGCAGTACTTC. The genes are TRBV16 and TRBJ2-7; the D gene is possibly TRBD1 (5 bases). This CDR3 has 14 residues. Between the trimmed V and J ends, which lost 0 bases and 4 bases, there was a span of 10 bases. Germline loops: CDR1 KGHSY, CDR2 FQNENV. Combining the CDR3 with reference TRBV16 and TRBJ2-7 gives the whole variable domain GEEVAQTPKHLVRGEGQKAKLYCAPIKGHSYVFWYQQVLKNEFKFLISFQNENVFDETGMPKERFSAKCLPNSPCSLEIQATKLEDSAVYFCASSQSSTAYEQYFGPGTRLTVT.

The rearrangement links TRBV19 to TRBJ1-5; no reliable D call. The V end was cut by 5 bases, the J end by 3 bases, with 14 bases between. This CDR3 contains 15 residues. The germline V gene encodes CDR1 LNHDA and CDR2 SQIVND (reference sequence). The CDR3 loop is CASSPESVYNQPQHF. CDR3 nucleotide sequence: TGTGCCAGTAGTCCGGAATCAGTTTACAATCAGCCCCAGCATTTT.

CDR3 sequence reads: CASSLQGSGELFF. CDR3 DNA: TGTGCCAGCAGCTTGCAGGGGTCCGGGGAGCTGTTTTTT. This chain uses TRBV7-6 with TRBJ2-2; TRBD1 might be the D (6 bases). Germline V gene lookup returns CDR1 SGHVS and CDR2 FNYEAQ. The CDR3 length is 13 residues. V was clipped by 3 bases and J by 6 bases, with 8 bases between them.

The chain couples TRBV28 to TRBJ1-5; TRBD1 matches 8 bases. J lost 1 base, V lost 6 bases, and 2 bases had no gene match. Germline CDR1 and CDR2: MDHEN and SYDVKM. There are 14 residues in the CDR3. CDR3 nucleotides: TGTGCCAGCAGACAGGGGGGAAGCAATCAGCCCCAGCATTTT. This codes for CASRQGGSNQPQHF.

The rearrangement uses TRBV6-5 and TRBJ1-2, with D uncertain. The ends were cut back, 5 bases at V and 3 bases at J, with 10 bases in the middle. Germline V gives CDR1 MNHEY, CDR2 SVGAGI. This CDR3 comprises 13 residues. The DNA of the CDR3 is TGTGCCAGCAGTCTCCGCGGTTACTATGGCTACACCTTC. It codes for CASSLRGYYGYTF.

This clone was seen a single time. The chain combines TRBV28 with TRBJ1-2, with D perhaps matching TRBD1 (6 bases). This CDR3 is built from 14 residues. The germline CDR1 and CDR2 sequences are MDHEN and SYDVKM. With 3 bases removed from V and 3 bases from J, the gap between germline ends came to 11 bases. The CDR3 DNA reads TGTGCCAGCAGTTTGGGTCAGGGGTACTATGGCTACACCTTC. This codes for CASSLGQGYYGYTF.

CDR3 nucleotides: TGTGCCAGCAGCTTGTCCTCCCGGTCCACCGGGGAGCTGTTTTTT. Residues: CASSLSSRSTGELFF. The J gene is TRBJ2-2, the V gene TRBV7-9, with D uncertain. V dropped 3 bases and J dropped 4 bases, with 12 bases sitting between them. CDR3 size: 15 residues. Germline lookup yields CDR1 SEHNR and CDR2 FQNEAQ (reference sequence).

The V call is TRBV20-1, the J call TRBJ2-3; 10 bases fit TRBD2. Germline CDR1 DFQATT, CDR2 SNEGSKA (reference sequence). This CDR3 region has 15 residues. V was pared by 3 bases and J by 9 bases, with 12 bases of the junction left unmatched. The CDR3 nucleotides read TGCAGTGCTAGTCGGACTAGCGGAGACAGTAGCACGCAGTATTTT. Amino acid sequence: CSASRTSGDSSTQYF.

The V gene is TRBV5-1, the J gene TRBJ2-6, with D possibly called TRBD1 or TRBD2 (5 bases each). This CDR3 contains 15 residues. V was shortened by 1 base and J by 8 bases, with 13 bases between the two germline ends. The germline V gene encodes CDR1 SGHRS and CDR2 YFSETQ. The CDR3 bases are TGCGCCAGCAGCTTGTGGGGGAGCGAGACCAACGTCCTGACTTTC. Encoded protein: CASSLWGSETNVLTF.

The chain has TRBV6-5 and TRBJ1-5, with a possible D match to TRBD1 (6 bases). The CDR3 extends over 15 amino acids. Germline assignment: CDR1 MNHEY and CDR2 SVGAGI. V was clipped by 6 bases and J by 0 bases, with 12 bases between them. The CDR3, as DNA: TGTGCCAGCAGCGGGGGACAAACTAGCAATCAGCCCCAGCATTTT. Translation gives CASSGGQTSNQPQHF.

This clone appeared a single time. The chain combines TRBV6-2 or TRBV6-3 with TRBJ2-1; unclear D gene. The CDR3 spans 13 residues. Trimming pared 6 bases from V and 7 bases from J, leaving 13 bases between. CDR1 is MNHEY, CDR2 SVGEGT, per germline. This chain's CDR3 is CASSLNEINEQFF. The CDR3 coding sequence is TGTGCCAGCAGCCTTAACGAGATAAATGAGCAGTTCTTC.

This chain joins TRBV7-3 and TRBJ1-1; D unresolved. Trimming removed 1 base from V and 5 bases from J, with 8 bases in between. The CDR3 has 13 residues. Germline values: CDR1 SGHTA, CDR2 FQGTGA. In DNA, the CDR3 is TGTGCCAGCAGCTTAAGCCAGCGGACTGAAGCTTTCTTT. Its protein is CASSLSQRTEAFF.

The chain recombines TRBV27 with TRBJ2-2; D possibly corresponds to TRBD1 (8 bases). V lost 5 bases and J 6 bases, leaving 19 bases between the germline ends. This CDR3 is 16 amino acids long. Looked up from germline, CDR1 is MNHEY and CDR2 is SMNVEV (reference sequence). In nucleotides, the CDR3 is TGTGCCAGCAGTCCGGCGGGGGACAGGTTTCCCGGGGAGCTGTTTTTT. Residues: CASSPAGDRFPGELFF.

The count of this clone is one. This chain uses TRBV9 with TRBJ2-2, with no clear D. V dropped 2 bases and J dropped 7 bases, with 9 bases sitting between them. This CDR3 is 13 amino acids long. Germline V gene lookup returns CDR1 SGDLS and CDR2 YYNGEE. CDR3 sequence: CASSVEFFGELFF. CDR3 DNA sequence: TGTGCCAGCAGCGTCGAATTCTTCGGGGAGCTGTTTTTT.

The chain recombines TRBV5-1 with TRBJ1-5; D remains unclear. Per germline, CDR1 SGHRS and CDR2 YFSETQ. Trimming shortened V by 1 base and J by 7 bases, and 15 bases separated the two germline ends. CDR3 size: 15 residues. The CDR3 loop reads CASSLNPNGNQPQHF. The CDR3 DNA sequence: TGCGCCAGCAGCTTGAACCCAAACGGGAACCAGCCCCAGCATTTT.

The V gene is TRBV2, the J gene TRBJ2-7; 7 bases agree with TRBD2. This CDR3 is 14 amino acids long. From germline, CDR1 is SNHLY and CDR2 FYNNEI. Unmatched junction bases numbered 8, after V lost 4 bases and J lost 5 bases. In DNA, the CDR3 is TGTGCCAGCAGTGTCGCTAGCGGCGCTGACGAGCAGTACTTC. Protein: CASSVASGADEQYF.

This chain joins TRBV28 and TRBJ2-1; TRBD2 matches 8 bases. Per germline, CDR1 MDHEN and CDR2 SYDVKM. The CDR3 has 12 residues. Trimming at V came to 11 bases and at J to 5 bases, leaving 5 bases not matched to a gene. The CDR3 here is CAAGRGNNEQFF. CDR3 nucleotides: TGTGCCGCCGGGAGGGGGAACAATGAGCAGTTCTTC.

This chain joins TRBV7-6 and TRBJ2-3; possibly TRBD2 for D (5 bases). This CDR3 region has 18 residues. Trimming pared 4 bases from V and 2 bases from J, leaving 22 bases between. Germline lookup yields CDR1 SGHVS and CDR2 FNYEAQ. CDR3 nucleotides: TGTGCCAGCAGCTCCACAGCCACCTACGGAGGAAACACAGATACGCAGTATTTT. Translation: CASSSTATYGGNTDTQYF.

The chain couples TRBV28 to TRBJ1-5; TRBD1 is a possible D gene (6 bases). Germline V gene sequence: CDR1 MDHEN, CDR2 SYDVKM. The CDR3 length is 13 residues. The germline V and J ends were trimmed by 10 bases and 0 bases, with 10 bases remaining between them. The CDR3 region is CATQDSSNQPQHF. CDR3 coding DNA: TGTGCCACCCAGGACAGTAGCAATCAGCCCCAGCATTTT.

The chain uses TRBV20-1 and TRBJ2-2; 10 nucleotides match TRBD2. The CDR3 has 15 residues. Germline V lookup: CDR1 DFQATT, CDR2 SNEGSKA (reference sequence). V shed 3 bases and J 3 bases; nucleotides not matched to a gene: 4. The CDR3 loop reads CSASYLAGDTGELFF. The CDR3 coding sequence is TGCAGTGCTAGTTACCTAGCGGGAGACACCGGGGAGCTGTTTTTT.

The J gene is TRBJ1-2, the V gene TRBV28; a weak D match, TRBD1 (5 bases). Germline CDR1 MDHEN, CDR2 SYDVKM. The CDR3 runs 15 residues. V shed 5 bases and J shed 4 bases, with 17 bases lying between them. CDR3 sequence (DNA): TGTGCCAGCAGTGAGGTCGGGGGATTCATCTATGGCTACACCTTC. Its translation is CASSEVGGFIYGYTF.

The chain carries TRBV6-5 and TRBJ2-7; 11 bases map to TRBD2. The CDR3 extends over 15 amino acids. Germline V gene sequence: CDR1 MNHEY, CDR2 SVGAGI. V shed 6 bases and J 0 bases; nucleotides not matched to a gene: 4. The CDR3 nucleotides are TGTGCCAGCAGGGGGACTAGCGGAAGCTCCTACGAGCAGTACTTC. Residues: CASRGTSGSSYEQYF.

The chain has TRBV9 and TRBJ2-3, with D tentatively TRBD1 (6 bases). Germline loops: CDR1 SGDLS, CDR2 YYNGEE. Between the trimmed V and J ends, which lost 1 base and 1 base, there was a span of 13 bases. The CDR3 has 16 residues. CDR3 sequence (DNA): TGTGCCAGCAGCGTAAGGGGGAGAGGTGGCACAGATACGCAGTATTTT. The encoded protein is CASSVRGRGGTDTQYF.

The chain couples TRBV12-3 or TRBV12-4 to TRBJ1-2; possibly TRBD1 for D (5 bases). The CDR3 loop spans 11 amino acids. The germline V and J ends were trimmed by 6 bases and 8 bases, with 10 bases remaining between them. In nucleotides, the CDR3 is TGTGCCAGCAGCTCCGGGGGGGGCTACACCTTC. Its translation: CASSSGGGYTF.

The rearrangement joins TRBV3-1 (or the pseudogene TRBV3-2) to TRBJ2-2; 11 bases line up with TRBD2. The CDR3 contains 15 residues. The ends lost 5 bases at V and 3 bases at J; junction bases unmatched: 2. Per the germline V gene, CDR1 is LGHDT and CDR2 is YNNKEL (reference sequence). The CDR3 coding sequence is TGTGCCAGCAGCAAACTAGCGGGAGACACCGGGGAGCTGTTTTTT. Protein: CASSKLAGDTGELFF.

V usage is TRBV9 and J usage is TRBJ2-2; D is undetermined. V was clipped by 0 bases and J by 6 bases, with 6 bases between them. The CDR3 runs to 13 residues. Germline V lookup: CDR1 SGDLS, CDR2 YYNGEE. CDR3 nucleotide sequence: TGTGCCAGCAGCGTAGCGAGCGCCGGGGAGCTGTTTTTT. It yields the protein CASSVASAGELFF.

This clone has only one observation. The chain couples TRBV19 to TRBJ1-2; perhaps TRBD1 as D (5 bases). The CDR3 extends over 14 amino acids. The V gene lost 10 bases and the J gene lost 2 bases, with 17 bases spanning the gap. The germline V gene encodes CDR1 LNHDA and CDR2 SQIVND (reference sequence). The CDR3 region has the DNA TGTGCCACTCGACAGCCACAGGAGAACTATGGCTACACCTTC. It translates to CATRQPQENYGYTF.

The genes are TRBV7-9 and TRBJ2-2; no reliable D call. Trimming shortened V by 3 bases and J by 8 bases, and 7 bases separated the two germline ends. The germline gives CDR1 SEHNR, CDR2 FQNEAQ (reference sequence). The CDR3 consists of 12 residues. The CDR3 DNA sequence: TGTGCCAGCAGCTTTGGGCTTGGGGAGCTGTTTTTT. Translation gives CASSFGLGELFF. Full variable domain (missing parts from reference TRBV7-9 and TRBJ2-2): DTGVSQNPRHKITKRGQNVTFRCDPISEHNRLYWYRQTLGQGPEFLTYFQNEAQLEKSRLLSDRFSAERPKGSFSTLEIQRTEQGDSAMYLCASSFGLGELFFGEGSRLTVL.

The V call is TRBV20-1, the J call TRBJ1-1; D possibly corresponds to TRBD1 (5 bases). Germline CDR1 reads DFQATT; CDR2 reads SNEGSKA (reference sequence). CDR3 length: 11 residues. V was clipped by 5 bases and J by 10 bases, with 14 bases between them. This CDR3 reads CSALPGRRAFF. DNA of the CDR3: TGCAGTGCTTTGCCGGGACGGCGAGCTTTCTTT.